The entry that follows covers one T cell receptor (beta chain) sequence. This clone was detected only a few times. This receptor's antigen is unknown. No base quality values were provided; no much bigger clone lies one nucleotide off. From each donor, a single peripheral blood sample of about 100 mL on average was drawn into heparinised tubes. A BD FACSAria II and a panel including CD45RO, CCR7, CD25, CD127, CD95 and CD27 were used to sort naive, central memory, regulatory and stem cell-like memory CD4+ T cells. Purity was above 98% for every sorted population. PBMCs were isolated immediately by Lymphoprep density gradient centrifugation and stained directly without culture. To minimize batch effects, samples were stained and sorted in pairs, one healthy donor with one patient per experiment. This record belongs to a study of beta chain features in type 1 diabetes (dated by TCRdb to about 2018). Background for the entire study: Mean age, gender distribution, total cell number and subset yield were not different between patients and healthy donors. Regulatory and stem cell-like memory subsets were isolated from only 8 patients and about eight healthy donors, whereas naive and central memory subsets came from all 30 or so donors. A total of roughly 99 million sorted cells were examined across all samples, and the number of cells per subset was strongly correlated with RNA yield. The study compared TCRB repertoires of sorted circulating CD4+ T cell subsets between recently diagnosed type 1 diabetes patients and matched healthy donors.

The High Capacity cDNA Reverse Transcription Kit was used to reverse transcribe all of the isolated RNA, meaning that expressed TCRB transcripts were what got sequenced. Naive, central memory and regulatory T cell samples underwent deep immunoSEQ sequencing, averaging around 3.7 million total reads per sample. Sorted cells were lysed in RLT buffer, and RNA was extracted using DNase-treated RNeasy Micro or Mini kits according to cell number. Each cell subset was processed separately to prevent cross-contamination, with patient and healthy donor samples processed together. TCRB sequences were amplified from cDNA with the immunoSEQ multiplex PCR, producing 87-bp fragments spanning the CDR3 region. The amplicons were sequenced using the Illumina HiSeq platform. The published analysis was carried out like this. Synthetic template baselines were used to correct PCR bias computationally, reads within Hamming distance 2 were collapsed together, and singletons that could not be merged were discarded. Reads were aligned against IMGT to assign V, D and J genes, CDR3 length and insertions or deletions at six rearrangement sites. Within each subset, clonotype counts were normalized to sorted cell number, after which true diversity and Gini coefficients were computed with the tcR R package. The overlap coefficient, calculated on TCRB nucleotide sequences, was used to quantify repertoire sharing. As a proxy for the pre-selection repertoire, out-of-frame TCRB sequences from naive cells were analyzed. TCRdb re-hosts the immuneACCESS table, in-frame sequences only. Its copies lack some clones; in the studies checked, an unresolved V gene accounts for under half of them, and the cause for the rest is not known. That table is the source of V, J and clone size, and D and trimming were worked out from the DNA. Across this sample there are about 450,000 clones, with about an eighth seen only once. Together, the top ten hold 0.04% to 0.05% of the sample.

Trimming at the junction amounts to 1 base on V and 2 bases on J, and the germline ends lie 7 bases apart. The germline V gene gives CDR1 as SGHDN and CDR2 as FVKESK. The CDR3 has 14 amino acids, counting the end cysteine and phenylalanine. The read is trimmed to its CDR3 DNA, 42 bases read in frame from base 1. Paper-wide results and their limitations: PCR may preferentially amplify shorter templates, but because patient and control samples were amplified and corrected together, any resulting skew would affect both groups equally. Type 1 diabetes patients showed a moderate but significant shortening of TCRB CDR3 length in all four CD4+ subsets. Because the HLA sub-analyses included only small numbers of individuals, any influence of HLA type on TCRB rearrangement was left unresolved. At VDJ recombination sites, type 1 diabetes patients had fewer insertions and more deleted nucleotides, which implies abnormalities in thymic rearrangement. Because cDNA rather than genomic DNA was sequenced, highly expressing activated cells could have been over-represented, although no difference in activation and CD3 levels was found between groups. Naive, central memory and regulatory TCRB repertoires appeared to be more alike among patients than among healthy donors.

The origin of this receptor is a woman aged 18-29 years in good health. The material sequenced was naive CD4+ T cells from blood. Read against the paper, the sample's cell subset or site label means: true naive CD4+ T cells. The V gene is TRBV14 and the J gene is TRBJ2-3; there is no confident call for the D gene. The base sequence is TGTGCCAGCAGCCAAGTCCAATACACAGATACGCAGTATTTT. Its translation reads: CASSQVQYTDTQYF.